The clone carrying this T cell receptor (beta chain) was seen many times. Molecular barcoding with unique molecular identifiers was used for the TCRbeta library. MiXCR, applied by TCRdb to the PCR reads, yields one record per CDR3 protein. Seen here are 450,000 to 600,000 distinct CDR3 sequences, under 12% observed once, and the top ten hold about 2%. These data belong to a study of T-cell reconstitution after alpha-beta-depleted transplantation in children. The CDR3 covers 14 residues. Germline assignment: CDR1 SGHTA and CDR2 FQGNSA. The germline V and J ends were trimmed by 5 bases and 2 bases, with 13 bases remaining between them.

This clonotype originated in a child between 2 and 9 years old with inherited bone marrow failure, due to receive a stem cell transplant. This chain connects TRBV7-2 to TRBJ2-7; D is undetermined. This specimen consisted of PBMCs, obtained before TCRalphabeta/CD19-depleted stem cell transplant. DNA of the CDR3: TGTGCCAGCAGCCCCTCACGGGCTACCTACGAGCAGTACTTC. Protein: CASSPSRATYEQYF.